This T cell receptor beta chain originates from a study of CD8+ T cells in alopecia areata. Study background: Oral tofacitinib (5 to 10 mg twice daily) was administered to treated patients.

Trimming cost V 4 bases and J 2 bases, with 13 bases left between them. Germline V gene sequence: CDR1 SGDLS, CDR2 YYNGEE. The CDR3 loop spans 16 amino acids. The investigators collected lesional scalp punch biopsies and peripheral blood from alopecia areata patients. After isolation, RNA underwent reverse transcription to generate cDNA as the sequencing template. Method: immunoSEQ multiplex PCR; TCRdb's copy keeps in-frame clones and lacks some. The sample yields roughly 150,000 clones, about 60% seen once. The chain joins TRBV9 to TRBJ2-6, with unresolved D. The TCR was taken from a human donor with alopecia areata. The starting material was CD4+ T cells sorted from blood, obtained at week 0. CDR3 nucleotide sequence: TGTGCCAGCAGCCTGAGCCCCCCCCCTGGGGCCAACGTCCTGACTTTC. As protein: CASSLSPPPGANVLTF.